This TCR beta chain stems from a study of blood T cell repertoires in COVID-19. The sample holds a few counts of this clone. CDR3 length equals 16 residues. CDR1 is MNHNY, CDR2 SVGAGI, per germline (reference sequence). The J segment lost 5 bases and the V segment lost 5 bases, leaving 12 bases of the junction unmatched. In the authors' methods: Reference gene primer amplification gave nucleated cell count estimates. TCRdb keeps only in-frame clones here, not all; method: immunoSEQ multiplex PCR. That table gives V, J and clone size, and the DNA gave D and trimming. In the table there are more than 200,000 clones, roughly 90% of which are singletons.

Source material: peripheral blood. The chain carries TRBV6-6 and TRBJ2-1, with 7 positions matching TRBD2. This TCR was recovered from a man in his 70s with acute or convalescent COVID-19. The chain's CDR3 is CASSPLGGQGNNEQFF. The CDR3 nucleotides read TGTGCCAGCAGTCCCCTGGGAGGGCAGGGCAACAATGAGCAGTTCTTC.